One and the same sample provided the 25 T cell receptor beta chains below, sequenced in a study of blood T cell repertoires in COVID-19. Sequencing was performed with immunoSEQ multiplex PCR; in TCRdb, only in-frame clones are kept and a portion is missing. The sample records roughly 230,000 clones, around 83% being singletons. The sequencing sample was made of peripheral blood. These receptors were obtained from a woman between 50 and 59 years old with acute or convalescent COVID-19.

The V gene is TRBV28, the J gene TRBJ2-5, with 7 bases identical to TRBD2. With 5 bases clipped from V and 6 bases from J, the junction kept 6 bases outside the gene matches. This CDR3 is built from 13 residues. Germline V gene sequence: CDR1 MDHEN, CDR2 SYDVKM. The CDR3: CASSRGGAQTQYF. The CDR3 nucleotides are TGTGCCAGCAGTAGGGGAGGGGCCCAGACCCAGTACTTC.

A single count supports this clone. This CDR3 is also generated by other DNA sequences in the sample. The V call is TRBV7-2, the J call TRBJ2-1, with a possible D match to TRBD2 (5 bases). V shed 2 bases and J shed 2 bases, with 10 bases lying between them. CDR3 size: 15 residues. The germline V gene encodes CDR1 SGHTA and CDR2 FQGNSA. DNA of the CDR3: TGTGCCAGCAGCTTAACCGGGGAGACCTACAATGAGCAGTTCTTC. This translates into CASSLTGETYNEQFF.

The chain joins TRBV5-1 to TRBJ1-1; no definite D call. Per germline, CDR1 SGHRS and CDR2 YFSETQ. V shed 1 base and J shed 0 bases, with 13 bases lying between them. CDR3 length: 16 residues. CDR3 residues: CASSLSAGRMNTEAFF. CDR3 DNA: TGCGCCAGCAGCTTGTCGGCAGGCCGGATGAACACTGAAGCTTTCTTT. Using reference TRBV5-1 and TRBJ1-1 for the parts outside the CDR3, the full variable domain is KAGVTQTPRYLIKTRGQQVTLSCSPISGHRSVSWYQQTPGQGLQFLFEYFSETQRNKGNFPGRFSGRQFSNSRSEMNVSTLELGDSALYLCASSLSAGRMNTEAFFGQGTRLTVV.

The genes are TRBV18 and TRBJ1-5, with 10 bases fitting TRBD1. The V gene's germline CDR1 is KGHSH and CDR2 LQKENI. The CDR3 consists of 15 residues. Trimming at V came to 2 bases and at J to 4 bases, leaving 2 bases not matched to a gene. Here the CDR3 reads CASSPAGQGNQPQHF. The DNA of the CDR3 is TGTGCCAGCTCACCAGCGGGACAGGGGAATCAGCCCCAGCATTTT.

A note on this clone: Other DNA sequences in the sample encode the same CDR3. CDR3 region: CATSRDSGGYNEQFF. Here the CDR3 DNA reads TGTGCCACCAGCAGAGATAGCGGGGGGTACAATGAGCAGTTCTTC. V and J are TRBV15 and TRBJ2-1, with 10 bases identical to TRBD2. The CDR3 consists of 15 residues. In germline, CDR1 is LNHNV, CDR2 YYDKDF (reference sequence). J lost 4 bases, V lost 0 bases, and 0 bases had no gene match.

In nucleotides, the CDR3 is TGTGCCAGCAGCTTAGGTCCTAGCACAGATACGCAGTATTTT. Protein: CASSLGPSTDTQYF. The chain combines TRBV7-2 with TRBJ2-3; D is uncertain. Germline V gene sequence: CDR1 SGHTA, CDR2 FQGNSA. Trimming removed 1 base from V and 0 bases from J, with 5 bases in between. This CDR3 has 14 amino acids.

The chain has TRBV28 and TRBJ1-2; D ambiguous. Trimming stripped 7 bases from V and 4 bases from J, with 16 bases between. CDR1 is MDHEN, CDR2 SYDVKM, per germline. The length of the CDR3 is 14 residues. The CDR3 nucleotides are TGTGCCAGCACCCTACCCTACGTTACCTATGGCTACACCTTC. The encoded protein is CASTLPYVTYGYTF.

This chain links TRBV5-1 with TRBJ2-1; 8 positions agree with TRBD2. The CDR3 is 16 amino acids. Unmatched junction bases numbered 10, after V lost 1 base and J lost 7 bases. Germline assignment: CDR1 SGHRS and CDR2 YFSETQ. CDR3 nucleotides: TGCGCCAGCAGCTTGTTAAGCCGGGGGGGCCCAAATGAGCAGTTCTTC. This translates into CASSLLSRGGPNEQFF.

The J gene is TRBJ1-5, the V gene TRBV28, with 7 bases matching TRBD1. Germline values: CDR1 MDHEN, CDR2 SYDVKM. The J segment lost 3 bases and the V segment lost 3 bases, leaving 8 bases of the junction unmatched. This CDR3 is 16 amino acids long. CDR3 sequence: CASSFWTGEYNQPQHF. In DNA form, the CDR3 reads TGTGCCAGCAGTTTTTGGACAGGAGAATACAATCAGCCCCAGCATTTT.

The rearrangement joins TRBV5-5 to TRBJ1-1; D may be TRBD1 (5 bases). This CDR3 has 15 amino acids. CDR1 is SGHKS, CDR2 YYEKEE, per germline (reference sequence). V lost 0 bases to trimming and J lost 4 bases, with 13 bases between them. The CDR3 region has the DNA TGTGCCAGCAGCTTGGCCGGTTCCGGGGGCACTGAAGCTTTCTTT. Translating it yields CASSLAGSGGTEAFF.

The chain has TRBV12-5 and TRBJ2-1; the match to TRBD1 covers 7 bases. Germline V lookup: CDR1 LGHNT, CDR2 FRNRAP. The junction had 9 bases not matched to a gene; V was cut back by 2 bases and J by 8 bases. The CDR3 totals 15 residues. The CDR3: CASGLSNLGTDEQFF. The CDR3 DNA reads TGTGCTAGTGGTTTGTCCAACTTAGGGACAGATGAGCAGTTCTTC. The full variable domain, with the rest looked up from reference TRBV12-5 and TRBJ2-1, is DARVTQTPRHKVTEMGQEVTMRCQPILGHNTVFWYRQTMMQGLELLAYFRNRAPLDDSGMPKDRFSAEMPDATLATLKIQPSEPRDSAVYFCASGLSNLGTDEQFFGPGTRLTVL.

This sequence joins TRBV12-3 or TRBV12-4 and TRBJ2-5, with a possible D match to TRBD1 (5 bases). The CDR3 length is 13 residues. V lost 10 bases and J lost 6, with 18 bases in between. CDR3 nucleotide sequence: TGTGCCACCCCCGGATCAGGGTCGCAGACCCAGTACTTC. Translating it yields CATPGSGSQTQYF.

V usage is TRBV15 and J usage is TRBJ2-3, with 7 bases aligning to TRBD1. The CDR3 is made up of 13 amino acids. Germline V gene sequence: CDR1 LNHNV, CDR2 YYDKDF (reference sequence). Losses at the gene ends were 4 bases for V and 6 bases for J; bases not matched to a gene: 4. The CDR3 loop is CATSKTGVDTQYF. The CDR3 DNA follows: TGTGCCACCAGCAAAACAGGGGTGGATACGCAGTATTTT. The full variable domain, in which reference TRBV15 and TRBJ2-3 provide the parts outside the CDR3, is DAMVIQNPRYQVTQFGKPVTLSCSQTLNHNVMYWYQQKSSQAPKLLFHYYDKDFNNEADTPDNFQSRRPNTSFCFLDIRSPGLGDTAMYLCATSKTGVDTQYFGPGTRLTVL.

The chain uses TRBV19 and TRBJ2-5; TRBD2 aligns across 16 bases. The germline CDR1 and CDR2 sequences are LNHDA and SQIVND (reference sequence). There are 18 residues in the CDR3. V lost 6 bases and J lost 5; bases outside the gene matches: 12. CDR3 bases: TGTGCCAGTAGCAACGCCGGGACTAGCGGGGGGGCCTGGGAGACCCAGTACTTC. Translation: CASSNAGTSGGAWETQYF.

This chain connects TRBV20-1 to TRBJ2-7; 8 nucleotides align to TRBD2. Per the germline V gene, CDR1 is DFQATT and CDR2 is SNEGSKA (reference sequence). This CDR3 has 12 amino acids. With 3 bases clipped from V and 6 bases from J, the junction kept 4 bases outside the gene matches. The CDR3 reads CSASPSGLEQYF. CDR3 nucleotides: TGCAGTGCTAGTCCTAGCGGGCTCGAGCAGTACTTC.

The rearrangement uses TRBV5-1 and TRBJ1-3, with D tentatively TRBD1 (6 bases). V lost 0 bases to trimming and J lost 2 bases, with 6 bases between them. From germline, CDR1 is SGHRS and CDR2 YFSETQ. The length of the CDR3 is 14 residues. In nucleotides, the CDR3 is TGCGCCAGCAGCTTGGACAGGGCTGGAAACACCATATATTTT. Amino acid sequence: CASSLDRAGNTIYF.

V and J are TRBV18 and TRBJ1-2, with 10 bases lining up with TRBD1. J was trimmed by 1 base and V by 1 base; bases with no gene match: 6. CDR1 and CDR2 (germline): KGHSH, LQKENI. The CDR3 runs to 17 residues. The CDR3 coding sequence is TGTGCCAGCTCACCACTCGACAGGGGGCGGCTTAACTATGGCTACACCTTC. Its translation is CASSPLDRGRLNYGYTF.

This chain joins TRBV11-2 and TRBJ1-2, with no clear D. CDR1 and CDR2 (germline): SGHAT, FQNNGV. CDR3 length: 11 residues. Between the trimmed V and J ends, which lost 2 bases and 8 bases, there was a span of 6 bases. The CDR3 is CASSLYGGYTF. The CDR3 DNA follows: TGTGCCAGCAGCTTATACGGGGGCTACACCTTC. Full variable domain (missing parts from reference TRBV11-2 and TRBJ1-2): EAGVAQSPRYKIIEKRQSVAFWCNPISGHATLYWYQQILGQGPKLLIQFQNNGVVDDSQLPKDRFSAERLKGVDSTLKIQPAKLEDSAVYLCASSLYGGYTFGSGTRLTVV.

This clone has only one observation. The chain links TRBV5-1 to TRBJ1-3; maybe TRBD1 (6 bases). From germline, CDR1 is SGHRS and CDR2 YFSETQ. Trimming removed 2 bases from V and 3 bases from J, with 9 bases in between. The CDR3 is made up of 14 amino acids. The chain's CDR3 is CASSLQGLGNTIYF. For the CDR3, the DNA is TGCGCCAGCAGCTTACAGGGTCTTGGAAACACCATATATTTT.

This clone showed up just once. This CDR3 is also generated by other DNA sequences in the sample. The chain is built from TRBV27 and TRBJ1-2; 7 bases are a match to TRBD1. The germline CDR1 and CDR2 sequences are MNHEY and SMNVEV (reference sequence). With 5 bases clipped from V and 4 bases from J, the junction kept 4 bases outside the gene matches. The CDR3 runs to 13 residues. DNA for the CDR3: TGTGCCAGCAGTCGGGACAGAGGCTATGGCTACACCTTC. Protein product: CASSRDRGYGYTF.

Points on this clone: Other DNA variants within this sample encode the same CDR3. CDR3 DNA sequence: TGTGCCAGCAGCTTAGCGGGGGGGAGCTCCTACGAGCAGTACTTC. Encoded protein: CASSLAGGSSYEQYF. The chain uses TRBV7-2 and TRBJ2-7; 7 bases are shared with TRBD2. Germline CDR1 is SGHTA and CDR2 is FQGNSA. The V segment lost 0 bases and the J segment 0 bases; nucleotides outside the gene matches: 2. The CDR3 is 15 amino acids.

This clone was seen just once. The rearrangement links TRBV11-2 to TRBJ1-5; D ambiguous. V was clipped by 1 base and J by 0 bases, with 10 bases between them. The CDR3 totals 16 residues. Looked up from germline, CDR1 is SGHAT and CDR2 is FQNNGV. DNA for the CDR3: TGTGCCAGCAGCTTAGGGTCAGGATATAGCAATCAGCCCCAGCATTTT. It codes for CASSLGSGYSNQPQHF.

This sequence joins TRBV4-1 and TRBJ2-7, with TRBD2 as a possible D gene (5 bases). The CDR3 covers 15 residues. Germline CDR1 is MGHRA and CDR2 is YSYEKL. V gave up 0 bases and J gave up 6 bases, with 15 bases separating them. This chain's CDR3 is CASSQDLALSGEQYF. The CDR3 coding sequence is TGCGCCAGCAGCCAAGACCTAGCTCTTTCTGGCGAGCAGTACTTC.

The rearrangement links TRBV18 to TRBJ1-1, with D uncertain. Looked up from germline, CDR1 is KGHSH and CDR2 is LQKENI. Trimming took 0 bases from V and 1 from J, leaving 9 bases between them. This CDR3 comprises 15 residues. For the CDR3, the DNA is TGTGCCAGCTCACCACCGAGGAGAGAGAACACTGAAGCTTTCTTT. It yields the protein CASSPPRRENTEAFF.

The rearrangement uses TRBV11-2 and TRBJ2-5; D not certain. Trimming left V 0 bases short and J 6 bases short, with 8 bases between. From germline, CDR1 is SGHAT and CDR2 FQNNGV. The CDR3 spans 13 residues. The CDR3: CASSLDPSQTQYF. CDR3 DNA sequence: TGTGCCAGCAGCTTAGACCCCTCCCAGACCCAGTACTTC.